These 28 T cell receptor beta chains were all obtained from the same sample, sequenced in a study of CD8+ T cells in alopecia areata. Sequencing used cDNA as its template, made by extracting RNA and reverse transcribing it. Data came from immunoSEQ multiplex PCR; TCRdb stores just in-frame clones and leaves some out. The data contain around 200,000 clones, roughly 62% of them singletons. The treatment denotes: oral pan-JAK inhibitor, 5-10 mg twice daily. The material was CD8+ T cells sorted from blood, obtained at week 24, from a patient treated with tofacitinib. The receptors come from a human donor with alopecia areata.

This clone came up once. The chain couples TRBV29-1 to TRBJ2-5; 9 nucleotides agree with TRBD1. The closer fit of TRBJ2-7 to the DNA end suggests the J call may be wrong. The CDR3 is 13 residues long. The V gene's germline CDR1 is SQVTM and CDR2 ANQGSEA. The CDR3 spells CSARTGVGYEQYF. As DNA, the CDR3 is TGCAGCGCCAGGACAGGGGTGGGATACGAGCAGTACTTC.

CDR3 in amino acids: CASSLGVGGKYF. The CDR3 coding sequence is TGTGCCAGCAGTTTGGGAGTCGGCGGGAAGTATTTT. The chain couples TRBV27 to TRBJ2-3, with D perhaps TRBD2 (6 bases). CDR1 is MNHEY, CDR2 SMNVEV, per germline (reference sequence). Between the trimmed V and J ends, which lost 3 bases and 13 bases, there was a span of 14 bases. This CDR3 has 12 residues.

The V and J genes are TRBV11-3 and TRBJ2-3; TRBD1 agrees at 8 bases. CDR1 and CDR2 from the germline V gene are SGHNT and YENEEA. The CDR3 has 16 residues. J lost 3 bases, V lost 4 bases, and 9 bases had no gene match. CDR3 sequence reads: CASSSLTGEVTDTQYF. The CDR3 coding sequence is TGTGCCAGCAGCTCCCTGACAGGGGAGGTGACAGATACGCAGTATTTT.

The rearrangement uses TRBV25-1 and TRBJ2-7; D gene ambiguous. Germline lookup yields CDR1 MGHDK and CDR2 SYGVNS. V lost 6 bases and J lost 0, with 9 bases in between. There are 13 residues in the CDR3. The CDR3 reads CASSGVSSYEQYF. CDR3 in DNA: TGTGCCAGCAGCGGAGTAAGCTCCTACGAGCAGTACTTC.

This chain joins TRBV7-9 and TRBJ1-6; possible D gene TRBD1, 5 bases. The CDR3 is 14 residues long. The V gene lost 5 bases and the J gene lost 8 bases, with 13 bases spanning the gap. The germline V gene has CDR1 SEHNR and CDR2 FQNEAQ (reference sequence). CDR3 loop: CASSPPVRDSPLHF. The CDR3 DNA is TGTGCCAGCAGCCCTCCTGTCAGGGATTCACCCCTCCACTTT.

The chain combines TRBV30 with TRBJ2-7; 8 bases align to TRBD1. With 4 bases clipped from V and 5 bases from J, the junction kept 4 bases outside the gene matches. Germline values: CDR1 GTSNPN, CDR2 SVGIG (reference sequence). The CDR3 is 12 residues long. The CDR3, as DNA: TGTGCCTGGAACACAGGGGGAGACGAGCAGTACTTC. Its translation is CAWNTGGDEQYF.

Points on this clone: Other DNA sequences within the sample encode an identical CDR3. The gene calls are TRBV5-1 and TRBJ2-3; 7 nucleotides line up with TRBD1. This CDR3 contains 14 residues. Germline CDR1 is SGHRS and CDR2 is YFSETQ. J was trimmed by 3 bases and V by 0 bases; bases with no gene match: 1. As DNA, the CDR3 is TGCGCCAGCAGCTTGGAACAGGGGACAGATACGCAGTATTTT. It is translated as CASSLEQGTDTQYF.

The gene calls are TRBV29-1 and TRBJ2-1, with a tentative D call TRBD1 (5 bases). V was pared by 3 bases and J by 10 bases, with 19 bases between. Looked up from germline, CDR1 is SQVTM and CDR2 is ANQGSEA. The CDR3 consists of 14 residues. CDR3 in amino acids: CSVEGRALSPEQFF. CDR3 nucleotides: TGCAGCGTTGAGGGCAGGGCACTCTCCCCAGAGCAGTTCTTC.

The CDR3 loop is CASSLESASTDTQYF. The DNA for the CDR3 is TGCGCCAGCAGCTTGGAGTCGGCTAGCACAGATACGCAGTATTTT. The rearrangement links TRBV5-1 to TRBJ2-3, with D unresolved. The V and J ends lost 0 bases and 0 bases respectively, with 8 bases between them. In germline, CDR1 is SGHRS, CDR2 YFSETQ. The CDR3 sequence is 15 residues long.

The chain is built from TRBV7-8 and TRBJ1-6; tentative D call: TRBD1 (6 bases). V was trimmed by 5 bases and J by 10 bases, leaving 21 bases between them. This CDR3 has 16 amino acids. CDR1 and CDR2 (germline): SGHVS, FQNEAQ. The CDR3 loop is CASSVYIRGKGSPLHF. CDR3 DNA sequence: TGTGCCAGCAGCGTGTATATCAGGGGAAAGGGATCACCCCTCCACTTT.

The chain has TRBV25-1 and TRBJ2-5; no reliable D call. Germline V gene data show CDR1 as MGHDK and CDR2 as SYGVNS. V was clipped by 1 base and J by 1 base, with 10 bases between them. The CDR3 is made up of 15 amino acids. The CDR3 region is CASSEWVGSQETQYF. The CDR3 region has the DNA TGTGCCAGCAGTGAATGGGTGGGCAGCCAAGAGACCCAGTACTTC.

The chain's CDR3 is CASSLGRESEKLFF. The CDR3 coding sequence is TGTGCCAGCAGCTTGGGCAGGGAGAGTGAAAAACTGTTTTTT. V and J are TRBV5-6 and TRBJ1-4, with D possibly being TRBD1 (5 bases). Deletions cut 0 bases from V and 7 bases from J, with 10 bases between. CDR1 is SGHDT and CDR2 is YYEEEE in the germline V gene. This CDR3 is 14 amino acids long.

Here the CDR3 DNA reads TGCAGCGTTGTGGGCGGGGGGGCTAATGAGCAGTTCTTC. This gives the protein CSVVGGGANEQFF. V gene TRBV29-1 combines with J gene TRBJ2-1; 9 nucleotides align to TRBD2. The CDR3 extends over 13 amino acids. V lost 4 bases and J lost 7; bases outside the gene matches: 5. From germline, CDR1 is SQVTM and CDR2 ANQGSEA.

The count of this clone is one. This sample includes further DNA sequences coding for the same CDR3. The chain is built from TRBV5-1 and TRBJ2-7, with 7 bases aligning to TRBD1. This CDR3 region has 14 residues. Trimming removed 4 bases from V and 3 bases from J; junction bases left unmatched: 7. CDR1 and CDR2 from the germline V gene are SGHRS and YFSETQ. CDR3 nucleotides: TGCGCCAGCAGCCCGCGACAGGGTGGCTACGAGCAGTACTTC. This encodes CASSPRQGGYEQYF. Full variable domain (remainder filled in from reference TRBV5-1 and TRBJ2-7): KAGVTQTPRYLIKTRGQQVTLSCSPISGHRSVSWYQQTPGQGLQFLFEYFSETQRNKGNFPGRFSGRQFSNSRSEMNVSTLELGDSALYLCASSPRQGGYEQYFGPGTRLTVT.

Concerning this clone itself: The conserved closing phenylalanine or tryptophan is absent in this CDR3, likely reflecting a read error. It is unclear where the CDR3 begins or ends on the DNA, so no DNA is shown, and the CDR3 is as TCRdb lists it. The chain recombines TRBV4-1 with TRBJ2-7; the table's D call, TRBD2, was not checked against the DNA. The CDR3 totals 12 residues, both ends included. Germline CDR1 MGHRA, CDR2 YSYEKL. The chain's CDR3 is CASSQVVRGGPL.

This clone was observed a handful of times. The chain is built from TRBV27 and TRBJ1-1; perhaps TRBD1 as D (6 bases). CDR1 and CDR2 (germline): MNHEY, SMNVEV (reference sequence). CDR3 length: 14 amino acids. Trimming pared 3 bases from V and 2 bases from J, leaving 10 bases between. DNA of the CDR3: TGTGCCAGCAGTTTGGCAGGGGAAAACACTGAAGCTTTCTTT. This encodes CASSLAGENTEAFF.

The rearrangement uses TRBV5-6 and TRBJ2-7, with 9 bases lining up with TRBD1. Germline lookup yields CDR1 SGHDT and CDR2 YYEEEE. The CDR3 covers 16 residues. The J segment lost 1 base and the V segment lost 4 bases, leaving 9 bases of the junction unmatched. The CDR3 protein is CASSPTRGTGSYEQYF. CDR3 DNA sequence: TGTGCCAGCAGCCCGACCCGTGGGACAGGGTCCTACGAGCAGTACTTC. Filled out from reference TRBV5-6 and TRBJ2-7, the complete variable domain reads DAGVTQSPTHLIKTRGQQVTLRCSPKSGHDTVSWYQQALGQGPQFIFQYYEEEERQRGNFPDRFSGHQFPNYSSELNVNALLLGDSALYLCASSPTRGTGSYEQYFGPGTRLTVT.

The V call is TRBV27, the J call TRBJ2-3; D may be TRBD1 (6 bases). The germline CDR1 and CDR2 sequences are MNHEY and SMNVEV (reference sequence). This CDR3 has 15 residues. V was cut by 0 bases and J by 2 bases, with 9 bases left in between. The CDR3 loop reads CASSLSRGSTDTQYF. DNA for the CDR3: TGTGCCAGCAGTTTATCGAGGGGGTCCACAGATACGCAGTATTTT.

CDR3: CASSPIWTGTNTEAFF. CDR3 DNA: TGTGCCAGCAGCCCGATATGGACAGGGACGAACACTGAAGCTTTCTTT. The chain links TRBV14 to TRBJ1-1, with 8 bases matching TRBD1. The germline CDR1 and CDR2 sequences are SGHDN and FVKESK. This CDR3 has 16 residues. Trimming removed 4 bases from V and 1 base from J; junction bases left unmatched: 8. The whole variable domain, filled in from reference TRBV14 and TRBJ1-1, reads EAGVTQFPSHSVIEKGQTVTLRCDPISGHDNLYWYRRVMGKEIKFLLHFVKESKQDESGMPNNRFLAERTGGTYSTLKVQPAELEDSGVYFCASSPIWTGTNTEAFFGQGTRLTVV.

V is TRBV30 and J is TRBJ2-7, with 7 nucleotides matching TRBD1. The trim removed 6 bases at V and 3 bases at J, leaving 11 bases unmatched. CDR1 GTSNPN and CDR2 SVGIG come from the germline V gene (reference sequence). This CDR3 region has 14 residues. CDR3 in amino acids: CACEYGTDIYEQYF. CDR3 bases: TGTGCCTGCGAGTACGGGACAGACATCTACGAGCAGTACTTC. Filled out from reference TRBV30 and TRBJ2-7, the complete variable domain reads SQTIHQWPATLVQPVGSPLSLECTVEGTSNPNLYWYRQAAGRGLQLLFYSVGIGQISSEVPQNLSASRPQDRQFILSSKKLLLSDSGFYLCACEYGTDIYEQYFGPGTRLTVT.

A few counts support this clone. The chain has TRBV7-6 and TRBJ2-2; D is perhaps TRBD1 (5 bases). Per the germline V gene, CDR1 is SGHVS and CDR2 is FNYEAQ. The CDR3 is made up of 16 amino acids. V was trimmed by 6 bases and J by 1 base, leaving 15 bases between them. CDR3 coding DNA: TGTGCCAGCAGGCCAACAATCGACAGGAACACCGGGGAGCTGTTTTTT. Its protein is CASRPTIDRNTGELFF.

This clone was counted a few times. This chain connects TRBV2 to TRBJ2-7; D is uncertain. The V and J ends lost 5 bases and 1 base respectively, with 9 bases between them. Germline values: CDR1 SNHLY, CDR2 FYNNEI. CDR3 length: 13 residues. The CDR3 protein is CASSLRQSYEQYF. The DNA for the CDR3 is TGTGCCAGCAGTCTTAGACAATCCTACGAGCAGTACTTC.

The genes are TRBV7-9 and TRBJ2-4; 10 positions agree with TRBD2. The germline V gene encodes CDR1 SEHNR and CDR2 FQNEAQ (reference sequence). The J segment lost 6 bases and the V segment lost 4 bases, leaving 6 bases of the junction unmatched. The CDR3 spans 15 residues. CDR3 amino acids: CASSSGTSAPNIQYF. CDR3 sequence (DNA): TGTGCCAGCAGCTCCGGGACTAGCGCCCCAAACATTCAGTACTTC.

This clone was counted between two and nine times. The rearrangement links TRBV6-5 to TRBJ1-1, with 7 bases that match TRBD1. Looked up from germline, CDR1 is MNHEY and CDR2 is SVGAGI. The CDR3 loop spans 15 amino acids. V gave up 0 bases and J gave up 5 bases; unmatched junction bases: 6. The CDR3 spells CASSYSQGVWTEAFF. CDR3 bases: TGTGCCAGCAGTTACTCGCAGGGGGTGTGGACTGAAGCTTTCTTT.

The chain combines TRBV27 with TRBJ1-1; 8 nucleotides align to TRBD1. Germline CDR1 is MNHEY and CDR2 is SMNVEV (reference sequence). The CDR3 is 15 amino acids. With V trimmed by 6 bases and J by 2 bases, 8 bases remained unmatched. The CDR3 loop is CASSITQGANTEAFF. CDR3 in DNA: TGTGCCAGCAGCATAACCCAGGGGGCAAACACTGAAGCTTTCTTT.

The chain's CDR3 is CASSLDFQGTGYEQYF. The CDR3, as DNA: TGTGCCAGCAGCTTGGACTTTCAGGGGACCGGGTACGAGCAGTACTTC. The chain links TRBV11-1 to TRBJ2-7; perhaps TRBD1 as D (6 bases). Looked up from germline, CDR1 is SGHAT and CDR2 is FQDESV (reference sequence). V was pared by 3 bases and J by 4 bases, with 19 bases between. The CDR3 is made up of 16 amino acids.

CDR3: CASSVDWDSSGNTIYF. In DNA form, the CDR3 reads TGTGCCAGCAGCGTAGATTGGGACAGCTCTGGAAACACCATATATTTT. This rearrangement joins TRBV9 to TRBJ1-3, with 7 bases identical to TRBD1. This CDR3 is built from 16 residues. CDR1 is SGDLS, CDR2 YYNGEE, per germline. V lost 0 bases, J lost 0 bases, and 3 bases stayed unmatched.

V is TRBV6-5 and J is TRBJ1-3; D uncertain. Trimming left V 2 bases short and J 2 bases short, with 4 bases between. The CDR3 is 13 amino acids. CDR1 MNHEY and CDR2 SVGAGI come from the germline V gene. As DNA, the CDR3 is TGTGCCAGCAGTTACAGGGCTGGAAACACCATATATTTT. It specifies CASSYRAGNTIYF.